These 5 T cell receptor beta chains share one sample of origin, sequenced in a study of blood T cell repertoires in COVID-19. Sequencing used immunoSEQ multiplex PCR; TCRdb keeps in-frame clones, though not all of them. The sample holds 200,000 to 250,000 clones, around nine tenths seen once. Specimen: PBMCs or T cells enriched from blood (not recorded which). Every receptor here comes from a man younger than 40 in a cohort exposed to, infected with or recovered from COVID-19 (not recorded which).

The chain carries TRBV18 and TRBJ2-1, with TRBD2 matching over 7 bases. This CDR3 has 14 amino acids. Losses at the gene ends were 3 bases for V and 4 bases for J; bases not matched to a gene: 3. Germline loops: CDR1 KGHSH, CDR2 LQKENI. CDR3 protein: CASSPGRVYNEQFF. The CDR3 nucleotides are TGTGCCAGCTCACCGGGGAGGGTATACAATGAGCAGTTCTTC.

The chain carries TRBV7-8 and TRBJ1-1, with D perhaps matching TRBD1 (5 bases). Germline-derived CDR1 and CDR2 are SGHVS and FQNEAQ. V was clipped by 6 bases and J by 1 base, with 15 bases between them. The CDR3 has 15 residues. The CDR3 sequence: CASRPLEGPNTEAFF. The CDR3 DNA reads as TGTGCCAGCAGACCATTGGAGGGGCCGAACACTGAAGCTTTCTTT.

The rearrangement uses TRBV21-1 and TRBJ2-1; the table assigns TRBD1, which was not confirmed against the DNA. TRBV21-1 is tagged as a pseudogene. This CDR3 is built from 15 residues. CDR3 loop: CASSKVGTEYNEQFF. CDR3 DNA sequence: TGTGCCAGCAGCAAGGTCGGGACAGAGTACAATGAGCAGTTCTTC.

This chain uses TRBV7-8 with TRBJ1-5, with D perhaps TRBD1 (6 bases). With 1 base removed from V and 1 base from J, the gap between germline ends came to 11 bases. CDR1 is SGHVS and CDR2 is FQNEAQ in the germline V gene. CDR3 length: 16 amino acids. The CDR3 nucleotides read TGTGCCAGCAGCTTAGTTCAGGGGCAAAGCAATCAGCCCCAGCATTTT. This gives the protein CASSLVQGQSNQPQHF.

CDR3 DNA: TGTGCCAGCAGTGGGGGGTATCCCTACGAGCAGTACTTC. As protein: CASSGGYPYEQYF. The gene calls are TRBV12-3 or TRBV12-4 and TRBJ2-7, with D possibly matching TRBD2 (6 bases). Trimming removed 5 bases from V and 2 bases from J, with 10 bases in between. This CDR3 has 13 residues.